Following are 23 T cell receptor beta chains from one sample sequenced in a study of T cells in women clearing cervical HPV infection. Generated by immunoSEQ multiplex PCR, the TCRdb table keeps only in-frame clones and is missing some. The sample includes some 20,000 clones. The sequencing sample was made of blood buffy coat. These TCRs come from a woman between 18 and 70 years old with a cervical HPV16 infection that either progressed to CIN3+ or cleared (not recorded which).

Comment on this clone: Read sequence stops 3 residues before the CDR3 end, and the germline J gene provides the missing end. The V and J genes are TRBV19 and TRBJ2-3; 10 positions match TRBD1. This CDR3 comprises 13 residues. Per germline, CDR1 LNHDA and CDR2 SQIVND (reference sequence). Incomplete CDR3 DNA: TGTGCCAGTATGGGACAGGGGCGTCAGCCG. It specifies CASMGQGRQP. The complete CDR3 sequence is CASMGQGRQPQYF.

Remarks on this clone: The CDR3 end is not reached by the read, which stops 3 residues before it; the germline J gene fills it in. This chain connects TRBV19 to TRBJ1-5; D perhaps matches TRBD1 (6 bases). Germline loops: CDR1 LNHDA, CDR2 SQIVND (reference sequence). V was trimmed by 5 bases and J by 1 base, leaving 21 bases between them. CDR3 length equals 18 residues. CDR3 sequence reads: CASSATGTHLNSNQPQHF. Incomplete CDR3 DNA: TGTGCCAGTAGTGCCACCGGGACACACCTTAACAGCAATCAGCCC. Complete variable domain (other parts from reference TRBV19 and TRBJ1-5): DGGITQSPKYLFRKEGQNVTLSCEQNLNHDAMYWYRQDPGQGLRLIYYSQIVNDFQKGDIAEGYSVSREKKESFPLTVTSAQKNPTAFYLCASSATGTHLNSNQPQHFGDGTRLSIL.

The sequenced part of the CDR3 DNA is TGTGCCAGCAGCTTGAATTGGGCAGAAGAGACG. This encodes CASSLNWAEET. The full CDR3 protein is CASSLNWAEETQYF. V is TRBV5-6 and J is TRBJ2-3, with no clear D. The CDR3 is cut off 3 residues early in the read; its end comes from the germline J gene. Germline assignment: CDR1 SGHDT and CDR2 YYEEEE. The CDR3 covers 14 residues. Full variable domain (remainder filled in from reference TRBV5-6 and TRBJ2-3): DAGVTQSPTHLIKTRGQQVTLRCSPKSGHDTVSWYQQALGQGPQFIFQYYEEEERQRGNFPDRFSGHQFPNYSSELNVNALLLGDSALYLCASSLNWAEETQYFGPGTRLTVL.

CDR3 region: CASNTRQILYEQYF. The sequenced part of the CDR3 DNA is TGTGCCAGCAACACGCGACAAATCCTCTACGAG. The chain combines TRBV5-6 with TRBJ2-7, with D unclear. With the read ending 3 residues before the CDR3 end, the germline J gene is used to fill in that end. Looked up from germline, CDR1 is SGHDT and CDR2 is YYEEEE. The CDR3 extends over 14 amino acids. Deletions cut 6 bases from V and 3 bases from J, with 16 bases between.

For this clone: Coverage ceases 3 residues before the CDR3 finishes, and the germline J gene fills in the end. The chain has TRBV4-1 and TRBJ1-2; no firm D call. With 0 bases removed from V and 1 base from J, the gap between germline ends came to 6 bases. The CDR3 spans 14 residues. Germline V gene data show CDR1 as MGHRA and CDR2 as YSYEKL. The covered CDR3 bases are TGCGCCAGCAGCCAAGATCCCAATAACTATGGC. The encoded protein is CASSQDPNNYG. The entire CDR3 is CASSQDPNNYGYTF.

CDR3 DNA (partial): TGTGCCAGCAGCTTATCGACAGGGAATAGGGAGACG. Protein product: CASSLSTGNRET. The entire CDR3 is CASSLSTGNRETQYF. The J gene is TRBJ2-3, the V gene TRBV7-9; 7 nucleotides agree with TRBD1. The read ends 3 residues before the CDR3 terminus; that terminus is restored from the germline J gene. The CDR3 loop spans 15 amino acids. CDR1 is SEHNR, CDR2 FQNEAQ, per germline (reference sequence). The whole variable domain, remainder taken from reference TRBV7-9 and TRBJ2-3, is DTGVSQNPRHKITKRGQNVTFRCDPISEHNRLYWYRQTLGQGPEFLTYFQNEAQLEKSRLLSDRFSAERPKGSFSTLEIQRTEQGDSAMYLCASSLSTGNRETQYFGPGTRLTVL.

Turning to this clone: The CDR3 goes on 3 residues after the read ends, and that part is filled in from the germline J gene. V is TRBV5-1 and J is TRBJ2-3, with TRBD2 as a possible D gene (6 bases). CDR1 and CDR2 from the germline V gene are SGHRS and YFSETQ. V was trimmed by 4 bases and J by 1 base, leaving 16 bases between them. CDR3 size: 16 residues. The part of the CDR3 DNA that was read is TGCGCCAGCAGCACGAGGAGATCGGGGGGCACAGATACG. Its protein product is CASSTRRSGGTDT. In full, the CDR3 is CASSTRRSGGTDTQYF.

Points on this clone: The sequenced fragment ends 3 residues before the CDR3 boundary, so the rest is inferred from the germline J gene. The V gene is TRBV20-1, the J gene TRBJ2-1, with 7 bases that match TRBD2. CDR3 size: 13 residues. The junction had 6 bases not matched to a gene; V was cut back by 4 bases and J by 6 bases. The germline gives CDR1 DFQATT, CDR2 SNEGSKA (reference sequence). The sequenced part of the CDR3 DNA is TGCAGTGCTAAAGGCGCGGGGGTCAATGAG. This encodes CSAKGAGVNE. Given in full, the CDR3 is CSAKGAGVNEQFF.

Details on this clone: The CDR3 is cut off 3 residues early in the read; its end comes from the germline J gene. This sequence joins TRBV7-2 and TRBJ2-2; D uncertain. CDR1 SGHTA and CDR2 FQGNSA come from the germline V gene. The CDR3 runs to 15 residues. The germline V and J ends were trimmed by 5 bases and 0 bases, with 10 bases remaining between them. The CDR3 loop reads CASSPPLTNTGELFF. Incomplete CDR3 DNA: TGTGCCAGCAGCCCCCCCCTAACGAACACCGGGGAG.

As for this clone: The CDR3 end falls 3 residues outside the read, so it is completed with the germline J gene. This chain joins TRBV6-2 or TRBV6-3 and TRBJ1-4, with D possibly TRBD1 on 5 matching bases. Per the germline V gene, CDR1 is MNHEY and CDR2 is SVGEGT. This CDR3 spans 13 amino acids. The part of the CDR3 DNA that was read is TGTGCCAGCGCCCTATCTGGGGCCAACGTA. Translated: CASALSGANV. The whole CDR3 sequence reads CASALSGANVLFF.

A word on this clone: The CDR3 end falls 3 residues outside the read, so it is completed with the germline J gene. The chain joins TRBV5-6 to TRBJ1-6, with D unresolved. Trimming took off 1 base at V and 6 bases at J, with 8 bases between the two ends. Germline V gives CDR1 SGHDT, CDR2 YYEEEE. This CDR3 region has 14 residues. The CDR3 loop reads CASSLLQFNSPLHF. CDR3 bases read: TGTGCCAGCAGCTTGCTGCAGTTTAATTCACCC.

Note on this clone: The sequenced fragment ends 3 residues before the CDR3 boundary, so the rest is inferred from the germline J gene. The rearrangement links TRBV20-1 to TRBJ1-1; D gene uncertain. The V gene lost 4 bases and the J gene lost 2 bases, with 11 bases spanning the gap. CDR1 DFQATT and CDR2 SNEGSKA come from the germline V gene (reference sequence). The CDR3 length is 13 residues. The sequenced part of the CDR3 DNA is TGCAGTGCTAATCGGGCGGGAAACACTGAA. Translating gives CSANRAGNTE. The whole CDR3 is CSANRAGNTEAFF.

Notes on this clone: Its ends do not fully match the called genes, so a read error is possible. The observed sequence ends 3 residues before the CDR3 terminus, with the missing tail filled in from the germline J gene. The chain combines TRBV4-2 with TRBJ2-7; 7 bases are shared with TRBD1. Germline V gene data show CDR1 as LGHNA and CDR2 as YNFKEQ. The CDR3 runs 15 residues. Incomplete CDR3 DNA: TGCGCCAGCAGCCAAGATGGGACAGCATCCTACGAG. It specifies CASSQDGTASYE. The entire CDR3 protein is CASSQDGTASYEQYF.

Note on this clone: The DNA ends 3 residues before the CDR3 does, and the rest of the CDR3 is filled in from the germline J gene. V and J are TRBV12-3 or TRBV12-4 and TRBJ1-6, with D perhaps matching TRBD1 (5 bases). V was clipped by 8 bases and J by 7 bases, with 15 bases between them. CDR3 size: 14 residues. The DNA read from the CDR3 is TGTGCCAGCCGACTTCAGGGCCTCAATTCACCC. This translates into CASRLQGLNSP. The entire CDR3 protein reads CASRLQGLNSPLHF.

Worth noting for this clone: The missing CDR3 end, 3 residues past where the read stops, is filled in from the germline J gene. The chain joins TRBV5-6 to TRBJ2-1; possibly TRBD1 for D (6 bases). The V and J ends lost 2 bases and 5 bases respectively, with 14 bases between them. Germline CDR1 and CDR2: SGHDT and YYEEEE. The CDR3 runs to 15 residues. This CDR3 reads CASSLLGGKHNEQFF. The covered CDR3 bases are TGTGCCAGCAGCTTATTAGGGGGAAAACACAATGAG.

As concerns this clone: Coverage ceases 3 residues before the CDR3 finishes, and the germline J gene fills in the end. The genes are TRBV20-1 and TRBJ2-5; 10 bases agree with TRBD1. The germline gives CDR1 DFQATT, CDR2 SNEGSKA (reference sequence). The CDR3 extends over 14 amino acids. After removal of 6 bases from V and 6 bases from J, the junction contained 10 bases not matched to a gene. CDR3 region: CSAPKGQGGKTQYF. Partial CDR3 DNA: TGCAGTGCCCCAAAAGGACAGGGGGGGAAGACC.

A remark on this clone: The read finishes 3 residues shy of the CDR3 end, and the germline J gene is used to complete it. The chain combines TRBV18 with TRBJ1-2; a possible D gene is TRBD1 (6 bases). CDR1 KGHSH and CDR2 LQKENI come from the germline V gene. CDR3 size: 12 residues. The CDR3 DNA, read in part, is TGTGCCAGCTCACTCAACAGGGTCGAC. It specifies CASSLNRVD. The CDR3, in full, reads CASSLNRVDYTF.

Note on this clone: The read ends 3 residues shy of where the CDR3 ends; the end is completed using the germline J gene. The V call is TRBV20-1, the J call TRBJ2-4, with 7 bases identical to TRBD1. CDR1 DFQATT and CDR2 SNEGSKA come from the germline V gene (reference sequence). The CDR3 has 16 amino acids. The part of the CDR3 DNA that was read is TGCAGTGCTAGAGATCTCGAGGGACAGAGCAATCAGCCT. Translated, it gives CSARDLEGQSNQP. The whole CDR3 protein is CSARDLEGQSNQPQYF.

Comments on this clone: Coverage ceases 3 residues before the CDR3 finishes, and the germline J gene fills in the end. This chain connects TRBV5-6 to TRBJ2-1; 8 bases are a match to TRBD1. The V segment lost 5 bases and the J segment 1 base; nucleotides outside the gene matches: 5. Per the germline V gene, CDR1 is SGHDT and CDR2 is YYEEEE. The length of the CDR3 is 15 residues. The chain's CDR3 is CASRFNRGSYNEQFF. The DNA read from the CDR3 is TGTGCCAGCAGATTTAACAGGGGGTCCTACAATGAG.

Concerning this clone itself: Sequencing ends 3 residues short of the CDR3 end; the germline J gene provides the rest. The genes are TRBV19 and TRBJ1-5, with D hard to call. The V end lost 4 bases, the J end lost 0 bases, and 31 bases lay between the germline ends. The CDR3 consists of 22 residues. Per the germline V gene, CDR1 is LNHDA and CDR2 is SQIVND (reference sequence). CDR3 bases read: TGTGCCAGTAGTACGACCCTAACGACATCCCTCGGTGGGTGGTATAGCAATCAGCCC. This encodes CASSTTLTTSLGGWYSNQP. The whole CDR3 region reads CASSTTLTTSLGGWYSNQPQHF.

Comment on this clone: The CDR3 goes on 3 residues after the read ends, and that part is filled in from the germline J gene. The chain links TRBV7-7 to TRBJ2-3; 10 bases align to TRBD1. This CDR3 contains 15 residues. Trimming took 1 base from V and 3 from J; bases not matched to a gene: 1. The V gene's germline CDR1 is SSHAT and CDR2 FNYEAQ (reference sequence). CDR3 sequence: CASSLGQGATDTQYF. The sequenced part of the CDR3 DNA is TGTGCCAGCAGCTTAGGACAGGGGGCAACAGATACG.

Concerning this clone itself: The read finishes 3 residues shy of the CDR3 end, and the germline J gene is used to complete it. This sequence joins TRBV7-9 and TRBJ2-4; 7 nucleotides align to TRBD1. Per germline, CDR1 SEHNR and CDR2 FQNEAQ (reference sequence). There are 12 residues in the CDR3. This CDR3 reads CASSLSGGGQYF. CDR3 DNA (partial): TGTGCCAGCAGCTTATCAGGGGGTGGT.

Concerning this clone: The read gets to within 3 residues of the CDR3 end, and the germline J gene fills in the rest. The rearrangement uses TRBV7-9 and TRBJ2-1, with D perhaps TRBD2 (7 bases). The CDR3 consists of 13 residues. Germline CDR1 is SEHNR and CDR2 is FQNEAQ (reference sequence). Trimming shortened V by 3 bases and J by 8 bases, and 11 bases separated the two germline ends. The CDR3 DNA, read in part, is TGTGCCAGCAGCTTGGGGGGGCGCGATGAG. Translated, it gives CASSLGGRDE. The whole CDR3 sequence is CASSLGGRDEQFF.